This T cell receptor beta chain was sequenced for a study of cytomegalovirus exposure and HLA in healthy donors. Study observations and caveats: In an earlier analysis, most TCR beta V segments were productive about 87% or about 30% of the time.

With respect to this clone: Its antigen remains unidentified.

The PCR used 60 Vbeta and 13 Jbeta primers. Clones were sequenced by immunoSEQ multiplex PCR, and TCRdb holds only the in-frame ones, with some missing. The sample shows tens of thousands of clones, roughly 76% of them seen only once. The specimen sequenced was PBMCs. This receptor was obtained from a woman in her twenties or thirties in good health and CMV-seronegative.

The CDR3 DNA follows: TGTGCCAGCCGCTTAAACAGAGACCAAGAGACCCAGTACTTC. It specifies CASRLNRDQETQYF. The genes are TRBV28 and TRBJ2-5; D is unresolved. The germline gives CDR1 MDHEN, CDR2 SYDVKM. V dropped 8 bases and J dropped 0 bases, with 13 bases sitting between them. The CDR3 is 14 residues long.